This T cell receptor (beta chain) derives from a study of OX40 agonist ivuxolimab in advanced cancers. CDR3 length: 16 amino acids. With 1 base removed from V and 2 bases from J, the gap between germline ends came to 13 bases. Germline assignment: CDR1 SGHVS and CDR2 FNYEAQ. Produced via immunoSEQ multiplex PCR; TCRdb's table is partial and in-frame only. The repertoire holds around 70,000 clones, with 75% to 85% as singletons. Sampled blood was obtained at baseline, cycle 4 day 1, and cycle 7 day 1. Specimen: CD4+ or CD8+ T cells sorted from blood, collected in a trial of the OX40 agonist ivuxolimab. The V call is TRBV7-6, the J call TRBJ2-3; D ambiguous. The origin of this receptor is an adult with an advanced solid tumor such as melanoma, head and neck, liver or kidney cancer. The CDR3 is CASSLVYTHPTDTQYF. The CDR3 nucleotides read TGTGCCAGCAGCTTAGTTTATACCCACCCCACAGATACGCAGTATTTT.